These 16 T cell receptor beta chains were sequenced from one sample in a study of cytomegalovirus exposure and HLA in healthy donors. Primers for the PCR totalled 60 Vbeta and 13 Jbeta. Generated by immunoSEQ multiplex PCR, the TCRdb table keeps only in-frame clones and is missing some. The sample lists more than 95,000 clones, 55% to 75% occurring once. The specimen sequenced was PBMCs. Receptor source: a man aged 55-75 years in good health and CMV-seronegative.

The chain has TRBV5-6 and TRBJ2-7, with 7 bases lining up with TRBD2. The germline V gene has CDR1 SGHDT and CDR2 YYEEEE. Trimming at V came to 4 bases and at J to 2 bases, leaving 9 bases not matched to a gene. This CDR3 has 15 amino acids. CDR3 DNA: TGTGCCAGCAGCCTACTGGGGGAGGGCACCTACGAGCAGTACTTC. Translating it yields CASSLLGEGTYEQYF.

The rearrangement links TRBV2 to TRBJ1-1; D gene ambiguous. Trimming pared 5 bases from V and 3 bases from J, leaving 7 bases between. CDR3 length: 12 amino acids. Germline V CDR1 and CDR2: SNHLY, FYNNEI. CDR3 DNA: TGTGCCAGCAGTTACTTAGACACTGAAGCTTTCTTT. Protein sequence: CASSYLDTEAFF. Complete variable domain (other parts from reference TRBV2 and TRBJ1-1): EPEVTQTPSHQVTQMGQEVILRCVPISNHLYFYWYRQILGQKVEFLVSFYNNEISEKSEIFDDQFSVERPDGSNFTLKIRSTKLEDSAMYFCASSYLDTEAFFGQGTRLTVV.

The rearrangement uses TRBV7-9 and TRBJ2-3; 9 nucleotides align to TRBD2. This CDR3 has 15 residues. V was clipped by 8 bases and J by 5 bases; unmatched bases: 11. Germline-derived CDR1 and CDR2 are SEHNR and FQNEAQ (reference sequence). CDR3 amino acids: CASCSSGSGIDTQYF. CDR3 nucleotides: TGTGCCAGCTGCAGTAGCGGGAGCGGGATAGATACGCAGTATTTT.

The chain couples TRBV30 to TRBJ2-3; 7 nucleotides line up with TRBD2. This CDR3 spans 14 amino acids. The ends lost 5 bases at V and 3 bases at J; junction bases unmatched: 8. CDR1 is GTSNPN and CDR2 is SVGIG in the germline V gene (reference sequence). The CDR3 DNA reads as TGTGCCTGGGCTAGGGCTAGCGGAACAGATACGCAGTATTTT. Translation: CAWARASGTDTQYF.

This chain connects TRBV5-8 to TRBJ1-2; tentatively, D is TRBD1 (6 bases). Germline V lookup: CDR1 SGHTS, CDR2 YDEGEE. Trimming left V 4 bases short and J 2 bases short, with 12 bases between. The CDR3 sequence is 14 residues long. The CDR3 DNA reads TGTGCCAGCAGCCGTCCGGACAGAAACTATGGCTACACCTTC. Translating gives CASSRPDRNYGYTF.

The chain links TRBV9 to TRBJ1-1; D unresolved. The CDR3 runs 13 residues. Germline-derived CDR1 and CDR2 are SGDLS and YYNGEE. Trimming shortened V by 6 bases and J by 5 bases, and 14 bases separated the two germline ends. The CDR3 loop is CASTQTLGTEAFF. The CDR3 DNA is TGTGCCAGCACCCAGACTTTAGGAACTGAAGCTTTCTTT.

The CDR3 reads CAISESSDTQYF. The DNA of the CDR3 is TGTGCCATCAGTGAGTCATCGGATACGCAGTATTTT. The chain recombines TRBV10-3 with TRBJ2-3; no clear D. Per the germline V gene, CDR1 is ENHRY and CDR2 is SYGVKD. V lost 0 bases, J lost 6 bases, and 4 bases lay in between. This CDR3 is 12 amino acids long.

The chain joins TRBV18 to TRBJ2-7, with TRBD2 matching over 13 bases. This CDR3 is 16 amino acids long. Germline V gives CDR1 KGHSH, CDR2 LQKENI. The J segment lost 2 bases and the V segment lost 6 bases, leaving 7 bases of the junction unmatched. CDR3 in DNA: TGTGCCAGCTCGGGGACTAGCGGGACCCTAACCTACGAGCAGTACTTC. Encoded protein: CASSGTSGTLTYEQYF.

Points on this clone: Distinct nucleotide sequences in the sample also encode this CDR3. The chain recombines TRBV27 with TRBJ1-2; 8 bases fit TRBD1. This CDR3 has 13 amino acids. Germline V gives CDR1 MNHEY, CDR2 SMNVEV (reference sequence). V lost 4 bases to trimming and J lost 8 bases; unmatched junction nucleotides: 6. CDR3 residues: CASSSRTGKGYTF. As DNA, the CDR3 is TGTGCCAGCAGTTCCCGGACAGGGAAAGGCTACACCTTC.

Worth noting for this clone: This specimen includes other DNA sequences encoding the same CDR3. The rearrangement joins TRBV2 to TRBJ2-1; TRBD2 matches at 10 bases. V shed 4 bases, J shed 6 bases, and the junction held 3 bases outside the gene matches. The CDR3 has 14 amino acids. Looked up from germline, CDR1 is SNHLY and CDR2 is FYNNEI. The DNA of the CDR3 is TGTGCCAGCAGTGTGCGGACTAGCGGCAATGAGCAGTTCTTC. Translation: CASSVRTSGNEQFF.

The V gene is TRBV18, the J gene TRBJ1-1; D remains unclear. The length of the CDR3 is 12 residues. Germline V gene lookup returns CDR1 KGHSH and CDR2 LQKENI. With 6 bases removed from V and 6 bases from J, the gap between germline ends came to 11 bases. CDR3 protein: CASSPERAEAFF. CDR3 bases: TGTGCCAGCTCCCCTGAGAGGGCTGAAGCTTTCTTT.

This chain connects TRBV5-4 to TRBJ2-3; 7 bases match TRBD1. The CDR3 is 16 amino acids. Trimming took 3 bases from V and 2 from J; bases not matched to a gene: 9. Per the germline V gene, CDR1 is SGHNT and CDR2 is YYREEE (reference sequence). CDR3 sequence: CASSSGQFVYTDTQYF. The CDR3 DNA follows: TGTGCCAGCAGCTCGGGACAGTTTGTCTACACAGATACGCAGTATTTT. Variable domain in full (rest from reference TRBV5-4 and TRBJ2-3): ETGVTQSPTHLIKTRGQQVTLRCSSQSGHNTVSWYQQALGQGPQFIFQYYREEENGRGNFPPRFSGLQFPNYSSELNVNALELDDSALYLCASSSGQFVYTDTQYFGPGTRLTVL.

The chain joins TRBV10-3 to TRBJ2-1, with TRBD2 as a possible D gene (7 bases). CDR3 length: 14 residues. V was shortened by 7 bases and J by 4 bases, with 14 bases between the two germline ends. The germline CDR1 and CDR2 sequences are ENHRY and SYGVKD. This chain's CDR3 is CAINQGGLYNEQFF. Written as DNA, the CDR3 is TGTGCCATCAACCAAGGGGGACTATACAATGAGCAGTTCTTC.

The chain joins TRBV10-1 to TRBJ2-3, with D perhaps TRBD1 (7 bases). The length of the CDR3 is 15 residues. The germline gives CDR1 WNHNN, CDR2 SYGVQD (reference sequence). V lost 5 bases and J lost 3, with 15 bases in between. Here the CDR3 DNA reads TGCGCCAGCAGTTCTAGCGAGGGGGCGACAGATACGCAGTATTTT. Translated: CASSSSEGATDTQYF.

The chain employs TRBV28 and TRBJ1-5; D is unclear. Germline CDR1 and CDR2: MDHEN and SYDVKM. The CDR3 contains 13 residues. V lost 3 bases, J lost 4 bases, and 7 bases lay in between. The CDR3 nucleotides read TGTGCCAGCAGTTTTTTGAGAAATCAGCCCCAGCATTTT. Translating gives CASSFLRNQPQHF.

The table lists this clone with a few counts. This rearrangement joins TRBV23-1 to TRBJ1-2, with a possible D match to TRBD1 (5 bases). TRBV23-1 carries the ORF label, with uncertain function. Trimming shortened V by 0 bases and J by 5 bases, and 13 bases separated the two germline ends. This CDR3 spans 15 amino acids. CDR3 sequence (DNA): TGCGCCAGCAGTCAATCGTGGGCGGGACCTTATGGCTACACCTTC. It codes for CASSQSWAGPYGYTF.